This T cell receptor (beta chain) is from a study of T cell repertoires in cytomegalovirus infection. Study details: Recently identified HLA-C-restricted CMV epitopes were among the peptides used. CMV infection plus the matching HLA type was flagged by public TCR beta signatures. Study conclusions and caveats: Dominant in the ex vivo response were TCR beta clonotypes restricted by HLA-C and specific for CMV. Cumulative public TCR beta family frequency identified CMV carriers with the relevant HLA.

In the case of this clonotype: Its antigen is still unknown. Compared with germline, one end of the junction differs, possibly owing to a read error.

The germline gives CDR1 MNHNY, CDR2 SVGAGI (reference sequence). This CDR3 contains 16 residues. TCRdb reprocessed the reads with MiXCR, giving one entry per CDR3 protein. The repertoire includes tens of thousands of distinct CDR3 sequences, roughly a quarter of them detected once, and about half sits in the top ten. Sample: CD8+ T cells from cultured PBMCs, taken from culture after CMV antigen stimulation. This clonotype was obtained from a human donor in good health (CMV status not recorded). Some clones in this sample may be carry-over from other donors' samples. The chain recombines TRBV6-6 with TRBJ2-7; tentatively, D is TRBD1 (6 bases). The CDR3 sequence is CASIPVNRDGSYEQYF. CDR3 sequence (DNA): TGTGCAAGCATACCAGTAAACAGGGATGGCTCCTACGAGCAGTACTTC.